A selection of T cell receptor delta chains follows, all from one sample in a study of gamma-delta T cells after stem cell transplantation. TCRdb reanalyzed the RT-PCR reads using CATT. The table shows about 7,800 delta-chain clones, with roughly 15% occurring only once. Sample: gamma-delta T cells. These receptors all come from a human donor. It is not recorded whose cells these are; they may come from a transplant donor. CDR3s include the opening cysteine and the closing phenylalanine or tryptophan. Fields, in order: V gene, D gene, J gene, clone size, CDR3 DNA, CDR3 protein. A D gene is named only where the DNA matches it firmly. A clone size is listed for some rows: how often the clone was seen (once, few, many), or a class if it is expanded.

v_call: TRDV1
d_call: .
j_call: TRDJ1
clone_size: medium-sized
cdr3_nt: TGTGCTCTTGGGGAAAATTCTAAGGAGGCGGGAACCGATAAACTCATCTTT
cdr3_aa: CALGENSKEAGTDKLIF

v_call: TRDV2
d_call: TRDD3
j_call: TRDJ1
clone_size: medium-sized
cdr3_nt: TGTGCCTGTGACTCCGTTGGGGGATCCTCGTACACCGATAAACTCATCTTT
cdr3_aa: CACDSVGGSSYTDKLIF

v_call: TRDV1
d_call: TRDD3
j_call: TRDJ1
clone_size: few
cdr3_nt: TGTGCTCTTGGGGAAGACTTTCCGGCTGGGGGATACTTTAGAGATAAACTCATCTTT
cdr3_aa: CALGEDFPAGGYFRDKLIF

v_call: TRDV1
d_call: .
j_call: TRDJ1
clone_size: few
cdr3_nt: TGTGCTCTTGGGGAACAGCCCTGGGCTGGACTGGGTCCCGATAAACTCATCTTT
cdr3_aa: CALGEQPWAGLGPDKLIF

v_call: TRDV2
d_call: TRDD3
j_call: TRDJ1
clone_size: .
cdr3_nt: TGTGCCTGCGCTCACTGGGGGATAGACACCGATAAACTCATCTTT
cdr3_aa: CACAHWGIDTDKLIF

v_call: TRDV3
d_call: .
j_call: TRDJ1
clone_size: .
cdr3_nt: TGTGCCTTTATACCCCACCCCGAGACGGACACCGATAAACTCATCTTT
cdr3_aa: CAFIPHPETDTDKLIF

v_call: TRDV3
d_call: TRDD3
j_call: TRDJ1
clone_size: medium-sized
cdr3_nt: TGTGCCTTATCCGCAGGGAGTACTGGGGGATATTCGGCCACGGCCGATAAACTCATCTTT
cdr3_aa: CALSAGSTGGYSATADKLIF

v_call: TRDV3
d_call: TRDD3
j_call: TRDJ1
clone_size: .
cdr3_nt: TGTGCCTTTCGGGTACTGGGGGTCCCATACACCGATAAACTCATCTTT
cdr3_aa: CAFRVLGVPYTDKLIF

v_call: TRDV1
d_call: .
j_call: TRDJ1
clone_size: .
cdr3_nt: TGTGCTCTTGGGACCTCTTCCCCTCCTCGTACTGACTACACCGATAAACTCATCTTT
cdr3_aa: CALGTSSPPRTDYTDKLIF

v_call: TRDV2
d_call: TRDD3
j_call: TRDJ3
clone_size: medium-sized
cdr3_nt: TGTGCCTGTGACACCGGGGGGCACTGGGGGACTATGCTGTCCTGGGACACCCGACAGATGTTTTTC
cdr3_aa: CACDTGGHWGTMLSWDTRQMFF

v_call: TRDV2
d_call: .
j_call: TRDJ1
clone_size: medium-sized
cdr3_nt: TGTGCCTGTGGAGGGGTACTCCCGTACACCGATAAACTCATCTTT
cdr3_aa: CACGGVLPYTDKLIF

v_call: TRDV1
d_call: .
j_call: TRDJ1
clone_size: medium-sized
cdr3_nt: TGTGCTCTTGGAGTACCGGGTGCTCCCGATAAACTCATCTTT
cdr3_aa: CALGVPGAPDKLIF

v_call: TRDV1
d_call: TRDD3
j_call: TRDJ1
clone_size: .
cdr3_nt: TGTGCTCTCTATCCTACGCCCCCATTGGGGGATAAAGGGTTCTTTGGCACCGATAAACTCATCTTT
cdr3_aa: CALYPTPPLGDKGFFGTDKLIF

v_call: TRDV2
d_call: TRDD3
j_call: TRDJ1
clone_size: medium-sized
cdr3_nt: TGTGCCTGTGACTTTTTACTGGGGGATACGGGGGAGTACACCGATAAACTCATCTTT
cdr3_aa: CACDFLLGDTGEYTDKLIF

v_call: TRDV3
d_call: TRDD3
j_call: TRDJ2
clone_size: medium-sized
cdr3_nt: TGTGCCTATTCACGGAGGGGGATAAGTGGGGCACAACTCTTCTTT
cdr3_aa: CAYSRRGISGAQLFF

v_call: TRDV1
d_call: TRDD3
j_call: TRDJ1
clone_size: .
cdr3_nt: TGTGCTCTTGGGGGCCCAACCTACGGGCTGGGGGATTTGTGGAGTAAACTCATCTTT
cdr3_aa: CALGGPTYGLGDLWSKLIF

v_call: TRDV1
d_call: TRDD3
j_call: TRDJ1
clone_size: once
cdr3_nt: TGCTCCGGTTTACTGGGGGATACGGGGGTTGACACCGATAAACTCATCTTT
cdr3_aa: CSGLLGDTGVDTDKLIF

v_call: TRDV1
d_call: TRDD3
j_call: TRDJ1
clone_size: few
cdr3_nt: TGTGCTCTTGGGGAACGCCTGTGGTGGGGGATAGAGTTCGGGAGTCCCGATAAACTCATCTTT
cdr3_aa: CALGERLWWGIEFGSPDKLIF

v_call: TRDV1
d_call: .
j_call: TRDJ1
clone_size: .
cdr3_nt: TGTGCTCTTGGGGAACCCCCACGGCCTTCCTTACCCCACCAGGGCTGGGGATCGAGTAAACTCATCTTT
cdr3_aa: CALGEPPRPSLPHQGWGSSKLIF

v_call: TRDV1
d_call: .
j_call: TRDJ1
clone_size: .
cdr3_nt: TGTGCTCTTGGGAAGGCCCGGCCTTCCTGGGGGCTGGGGGGCTTGTACACCGATAAACTCATCTTT
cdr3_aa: CALGKARPSWGLGGLYTDKLIF

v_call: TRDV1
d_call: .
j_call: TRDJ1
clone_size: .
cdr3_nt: TGTGCTCTTGGGGTGCGAGTTCCCCGGACTGTTCGATACGGGGCCGATAAACTCATCTTT
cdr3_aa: CALGVRVPRTVRYGADKLIF

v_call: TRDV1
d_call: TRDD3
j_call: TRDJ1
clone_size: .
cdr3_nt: TGTGCTCTTGGGACTTCCCCGAAACTGGGGGATACAGGCCGAAACACCGATAAACTCATCTTT
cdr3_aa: CALGTSPKLGDTGRNTDKLIF

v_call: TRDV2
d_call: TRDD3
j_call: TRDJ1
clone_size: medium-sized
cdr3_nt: TGTGCCTGTGAGGGATACCCTTACACCGATAAACTCATCTTT
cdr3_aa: CACEGYPYTDKLIF

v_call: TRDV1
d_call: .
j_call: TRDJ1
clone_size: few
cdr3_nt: TGTGCTCTTGGGGAAGCTAGGCCCTACCTGGATAGAGGGACCGATAAACTCATCTTT
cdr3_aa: CALGEARPYLDRGTDKLIF

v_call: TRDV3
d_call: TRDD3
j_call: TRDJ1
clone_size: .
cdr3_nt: TGTGCCTTGCCGCCCCCTTCACTGGGGGATACGAACACCGATAAACTCATCTTT
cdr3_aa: CALPPPSLGDTNTDKLIF

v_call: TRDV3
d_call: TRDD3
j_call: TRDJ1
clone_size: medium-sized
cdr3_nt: TGTGCCTTATGCCGAGGGGGGGATGCGGCCGATAAACTCATCTTT
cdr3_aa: CALCRGGDAADKLIF